One and the same sample provided the 27 T cell receptor beta chains below, sequenced in a study of human T cells and chemical hapten exposure. Time point given: patch test 3, about 24 weeks after DPC sensitization. As for treatment: therapeutic diphenylcyclopropenone sensitization with weekly scalp DPC. TCRdb fed the RACE reads into MiXCR, producing one record per CDR3 protein. This table holds about 160,000 distinct CDR3 sequences, 25% to 35% found once. Sequencing was performed on whole blood, taken in connection with sensitization to the hapten diphenylcyclopropenone (DPC). The origin of the receptors is a woman aged 18-29 years with alopecia areata. Some clones in this sample may be carry-over from other donors' samples.

This chain links TRBV4-3 with TRBJ1-2, with TRBD1 identical over 7 bases. Germline lookup yields CDR1 LGHNA and CDR2 YSLEER. Losses at the gene ends were 3 bases for V and 7 bases for J; bases not matched to a gene: 8. CDR3 length: 14 amino acids. CDR3 sequence: CASSHLTGERGYTF. CDR3 sequence (DNA): TGCGCCAGCAGCCACTTAACAGGGGAACGTGGCTACACCTTC.

The CDR3 region is CASSLVASGAKNIQYF. CDR3 coding DNA: TGTGCCAGCAGCTTGGTGGCTAGTGGAGCCAAAAACATTCAGTACTTC. This rearrangement joins TRBV5-6 to TRBJ2-4, with no clear D. Trimming removed 0 bases from V and 0 bases from J, with 10 bases in between. Germline CDR1 and CDR2: SGHDT and YYEEEE. The CDR3 spans 16 residues.

This clonotype appeared a few times. V is TRBV6-2 or TRBV6-3 and J is TRBJ2-7, with 7 nucleotides matching TRBD2. Germline trimming cut 0 bases from V and 5 bases from J; bases unmatched to any gene: 13. The germline gives CDR1 MNHEY, CDR2 SVGEGT. The CDR3 contains 17 residues. CDR3 sequence reads: CASSYSMVSGLIDEQYF. Written as DNA, the CDR3 is TGTGCCAGCAGTTACTCGATGGTTAGCGGGCTCATAGACGAGCAGTACTTC.

This clonotype showed up just a few times. V is TRBV20-1 and J is TRBJ1-6, with 9 positions matching TRBD1. The CDR3 has 15 amino acids. After removal of 6 bases from V and 10 bases from J, the junction contained 13 bases not matched to a gene. Germline V gives CDR1 DFQATT, CDR2 SNEGSKA (reference sequence). The CDR3 spells CSAPIGQGKWSPLHF. CDR3 DNA: TGCAGTGCGCCAATCGGACAGGGGAAATGGTCACCCCTCCACTTT.

This clonotype was picked up many times. V is TRBV4-1 and J is TRBJ1-1; no clear D. This CDR3 comprises 13 residues. V lost 3 bases and J 0 bases, leaving 5 bases between the germline ends. From germline, CDR1 is MGHRA and CDR2 YSYEKL. This chain's CDR3 is CASSHPLNTEAFF. The CDR3 bases are TGCGCCAGCAGCCATCCGCTGAACACTGAAGCTTTCTTT.

The chain links TRBV14 to TRBJ2-7, with D uncertain. Trimming pared 1 base from V and 0 bases from J, leaving 10 bases between. Germline CDR1 is SGHDN and CDR2 is FVKESK. This CDR3 has 15 amino acids. The CDR3 DNA follows: TGTGCCAGCAGCCAAGGCCCCGATACCTCCTACGAGCAGTACTTC. This translates into CASSQGPDTSYEQYF. The full variable domain, its missing parts supplied by reference TRBV14 and TRBJ2-7, is EAGVTQFPSHSVIEKGQTVTLRCDPISGHDNLYWYRRVMGKEIKFLLHFVKESKQDESGMPNNRFLAERTGGTYSTLKVQPAELEDSGVYFCASSQGPDTSYEQYFGPGTRLTVT.

This clonotype was observed a few times. This chain uses TRBV4-3 with TRBJ2-1; tentatively, D is TRBD2 (6 bases). Germline values: CDR1 LGHNA, CDR2 YSLEER. The V and J ends lost 3 bases and 10 bases respectively, with 19 bases between them. This CDR3 is 15 amino acids long. CDR3 DNA sequence: TGCGCCAGCAGCCAGGACGCCACTAGCCCCAGGGAGCAGTTCTTC. It specifies CASSQDATSPREQFF.

A few counts support this clonotype. The chain is built from TRBV19 and TRBJ2-5, with 8 bases matching TRBD2. Trimming at V came to 1 base and at J to 2 bases, leaving 6 bases not matched to a gene. This CDR3 has 16 amino acids. Germline CDR1 LNHDA, CDR2 SQIVND (reference sequence). CDR3: CASSIGPTSGQETQYF. The CDR3 DNA reads as TGTGCCAGTAGTATAGGCCCAACTAGCGGACAAGAGACCCAGTACTTC.

The table lists this clonotype with many counts. CDR3 DNA: TGCAGTGCTAGAGCCTCTACGAGTGCTGCTACGCAGTATTTT. It is translated as CSARASTSAATQYF. The chain is built from TRBV20-1 and TRBJ2-3; D gene ambiguous. Germline CDR1 DFQATT, CDR2 SNEGSKA (reference sequence). The V end lost 1 base, the J end lost 8 bases, and 16 bases lay between the germline ends. This CDR3 contains 14 residues.

V is TRBV29-1 and J is TRBJ1-1, with D uncertain. Trimming pared 6 bases from V and 4 bases from J, leaving 12 bases between. Germline V gene lookup returns CDR1 SQVTM and CDR2 ANQGSEA. The CDR3 loop spans 12 amino acids. In DNA form, the CDR3 reads TGCAGCGTAAAGGCCGAGGGCACTGAAGCTTTCTTT. As protein: CSVKAEGTEAFF.

The gene calls are TRBV6-2 or TRBV6-3 and TRBJ1-1; no reliable D call. Per germline, CDR1 MNHEY and CDR2 SVGEGT. The CDR3 extends over 11 amino acids. Trimming removed 0 bases at V and 7 bases at J, with 3 bases between. CDR3 sequence (DNA): TGTGCCAGCAGTTACTCACTTGAAGCTTTCTTT. This encodes CASSYSLEAFF.

This rearrangement joins TRBV27 to TRBJ2-2, with D unclear. This CDR3 spans 13 amino acids. The germline CDR1 and CDR2 sequences are MNHEY and SMNVEV (reference sequence). The V end lost 3 bases, the J end lost 5 bases, and 7 bases lay between the germline ends. CDR3 coding DNA: TGTGCCAGCAGTTTGTTAGGGACCGGGGAGCTGTTTTTT. Amino acids: CASSLLGTGELFF.

The chain recombines TRBV30 with TRBJ2-1; D remains unclear. Trimming removed 4 bases at V and 5 bases at J, with 12 bases between. Germline V gene lookup returns CDR1 GTSNPN and CDR2 SVGIG (reference sequence). The CDR3 has 13 residues. CDR3 protein: CAWNYRPHNEQFF. The CDR3 DNA follows: TGTGCCTGGAACTACCGCCCTCACAATGAGCAGTTCTTC.

The V gene is TRBV11-1, the J gene TRBJ2-1; TRBD2 aligns across 16 bases. CDR3 length: 17 amino acids. Germline V gene lookup returns CDR1 SGHAT and CDR2 FQDESV (reference sequence). V lost 6 bases and J lost 8; bases outside the gene matches: 10. The CDR3 DNA sequence: TGTGCCAGCAGTCGGGGACTAGCGGGAGGGCCGTTGGATGAGCAGTTCTTC. Translated, it gives CASSRGLAGGPLDEQFF.

The chain has TRBV6-5 and TRBJ1-2, with 8 bases lining up with TRBD1. Trimming removed 5 bases from V and 10 bases from J; junction bases left unmatched: 12. CDR3 length: 14 residues. Germline CDR1 reads MNHEY; CDR2 reads SVGAGI. CDR3 loop: CASSRDRSSFAYTF. The CDR3 DNA follows: TGTGCCAGCAGTCGGGACAGGTCGAGTTTCGCCTACACCTTC.

This clonotype was observed a handful of times. The chain uses TRBV7-9 and TRBJ2-7, with 10 bases lining up with TRBD1. Trimming cost V 4 bases and J 2 bases; bases outside gene matches: 5. Germline CDR1 and CDR2: SEHNR and FQNEAQ (reference sequence). CDR3 size: 15 residues. This CDR3 reads CASSSDRGFTYEQYF. Written as DNA, the CDR3 is TGTGCCAGCAGCTCGGACAGGGGGTTTACCTACGAGCAGTACTTC.

This clonotype was picked up a small number of times. The CDR3 region is CSADGTEAFF. The CDR3 bases are TGCAGTGCGGACGGGACAGAAGCTTTCTTT. The V gene is TRBV20-1, the J gene TRBJ1-1; the D gene is possibly TRBD1 (6 bases). V dropped 6 bases and J dropped 8 bases, with 10 bases sitting between them. Germline assignment: CDR1 DFQATT and CDR2 SNEGSKA (reference sequence). This CDR3 is 10 amino acids long.

The chain links TRBV5-1 to TRBJ1-2; 7 positions agree with TRBD1. Per the germline V gene, CDR1 is SGHRS and CDR2 is YFSETQ. V gave up 5 bases and J gave up 1 base; unmatched junction bases: 8. The CDR3 consists of 15 residues. In nucleotides, the CDR3 is TGCGCCAGCAGAGTCAACAGGGGCCTTAACTATGGCTACACCTTC. This sequence encodes CASRVNRGLNYGYTF. The entire variable domain, with the rest obtained from reference TRBV5-1 and TRBJ1-2, is as follows: KAGVTQTPRYLIKTRGQQVTLSCSPISGHRSVSWYQQTPGQGLQFLFEYFSETQRNKGNFPGRFSGRQFSNSRSEMNVSTLELGDSALYLCASRVNRGLNYGYTFGSGTRLTVV.

The chain recombines TRBV9 with TRBJ2-3; the match to TRBD2 covers 11 bases. Germline values: CDR1 SGDLS, CDR2 YYNGEE. J gave up 4 bases and V 0 bases, and 4 bases lay outside the gene matches. The CDR3 is 16 amino acids. CDR3 loop: CASSVDPSGGSDTQYF. CDR3 bases: TGTGCCAGCAGCGTAGATCCTAGCGGGGGGTCAGATACGCAGTATTTT.

This clonotype was counted only a few times. V and J are TRBV6-5 and TRBJ2-7; D is uncertain. V was pared by 6 bases and J by 2 bases, with 11 bases between. Per the germline V gene, CDR1 is MNHEY and CDR2 is SVGAGI. This CDR3 has 13 amino acids. The CDR3 DNA reads TGTGCCAGCAGCAATAGGCTTGCCTACGAGCAGTACTTC. Its translation: CASSNRLAYEQYF.

This clonotype has just a few counts. The chain joins TRBV5-5 to TRBJ2-3; a possible D gene is TRBD1 (6 bases). This CDR3 is 14 amino acids long. Per the germline V gene, CDR1 is SGHKS and CDR2 is YYEKEE (reference sequence). V was pared by 4 bases and J by 2 bases, with 11 bases between. As DNA, the CDR3 is TGTGCCAGCAGCCACGGACAGTCCACAGATACGCAGTATTTT. It codes for CASSHGQSTDTQYF.

The chain is built from TRBV20-1 and TRBJ1-5; D remains unclear. Looked up from germline, CDR1 is DFQATT and CDR2 is SNEGSKA (reference sequence). Trimming took 1 base from V and 7 from J, leaving 5 bases between them. This CDR3 comprises 11 residues. CDR3 DNA: TGCAGTGCTAGAGTAGGACAGCCCCAGCATTTT. Encoded protein: CSARVGQPQHF.

V gene TRBV9 combines with J gene TRBJ2-1; TRBD2 matches 7 bases. With V trimmed by 0 bases and J by 2 bases, 5 bases remained unmatched. The CDR3 has 16 amino acids. CDR1 SGDLS and CDR2 YYNGEE come from the germline V gene. CDR3 sequence (DNA): TGTGCCAGCAGCGTAGTAGCGGGTACGACCTACAATGAGCAGTTCTTC. Its protein is CASSVVAGTTYNEQFF.

Only a few counts were recorded for this clonotype. The chain carries TRBV2 and TRBJ1-1; D remains ambiguous. V shed 4 bases and J shed 4 bases, with 13 bases lying between them. The CDR3 has 14 amino acids. Germline CDR1 and CDR2: SNHLY and FYNNEI. CDR3 in DNA: TGTGCCAGCAGTGTAAAGAGTGGTGGCACTGAAGCTTTCTTT. Amino acid sequence: CASSVKSGGTEAFF. Full variable domain (rest looked up from reference TRBV2 and TRBJ1-1): EPEVTQTPSHQVTQMGQEVILRCVPISNHLYFYWYRQILGQKVEFLVSFYNNEISEKSEIFDDQFSVERPDGSNFTLKIRSTKLEDSAMYFCASSVKSGGTEAFFGQGTRLTVV.

Only a few counts were recorded for this clonotype. This chain joins TRBV6-5 and TRBJ1-4, with 7 bases lining up with TRBD1. The CDR3 consists of 15 residues. Trimming took 4 bases from V and 4 from J; bases not matched to a gene: 6. The germline CDR1 and CDR2 sequences are MNHEY and SVGAGI. CDR3 protein: CASSSEGALNEKLFF. The CDR3, as DNA: TGTGCCAGCAGTTCAGAGGGGGCGCTTAATGAAAAACTGTTTTTT.

In this sample, this clonotype turned up a few times. The chain is built from TRBV20-1 and TRBJ2-1; tentatively, D is TRBD1 (6 bases). V lost 6 bases to trimming and J lost 0 bases, with 12 bases between them. The CDR3 length is 14 residues. CDR1 DFQATT and CDR2 SNEGSKA come from the germline V gene (reference sequence). CDR3 loop: CSANEGDSYNEQFF. CDR3 DNA: TGCAGTGCGAATGAGGGGGACTCCTACAATGAGCAGTTCTTC.

The chain recombines TRBV20-1 with TRBJ1-5; 9 bases fit TRBD1. The junction had 10 bases not matched to a gene; V was cut back by 6 bases and J by 7 bases. CDR3 length: 14 residues. Per the germline V gene, CDR1 is DFQATT and CDR2 is SNEGSKA (reference sequence). CDR3 loop: CSAKGQGWEQPQHF. DNA of the CDR3: TGCAGTGCAAAAGGACAGGGGTGGGAGCAGCCCCAGCATTTT.